Reported below is one T cell receptor beta chain. Since no conserved phenylalanine or tryptophan closes the CDR3, a read error is the likely cause. Amplified material comprised TCR beta CDR3 regions derived from RNA transcripts. First-round RT-PCR used HTBI primers; second-round multiplex PCR followed. In TCRdb, the multiplex PCR reads were re-called with MiXCR into one record per CDR3 protein. The sample holds about 1.2 million distinct CDR3 sequences, less than 45% seen once. The data were obtained in a study of Graves' ophthalmopathy and Graves' hyperthyroidism. The CDR3 spans 14 residues. V lost 5 bases, J lost 2 bases, and 6 bases stayed unmatched. Looked up from germline, CDR1 is SEHNR and CDR2 is FQNEAQ (reference sequence).

The rearrangement uses TRBV7-9 and TRBJ2-7, with TRBD1 matching 7 bases. The specimen sequenced was peripheral blood or thyroid tissue (not recorded which). The sequence derives from an adult man with Graves' hyperthyroidism. CDR3 DNA sequence: TGTGCCAGCAGCGGGGACAGAGATCCCTACGAGCAGTACCTC. Protein product: CASSGDRDPYEQYL.